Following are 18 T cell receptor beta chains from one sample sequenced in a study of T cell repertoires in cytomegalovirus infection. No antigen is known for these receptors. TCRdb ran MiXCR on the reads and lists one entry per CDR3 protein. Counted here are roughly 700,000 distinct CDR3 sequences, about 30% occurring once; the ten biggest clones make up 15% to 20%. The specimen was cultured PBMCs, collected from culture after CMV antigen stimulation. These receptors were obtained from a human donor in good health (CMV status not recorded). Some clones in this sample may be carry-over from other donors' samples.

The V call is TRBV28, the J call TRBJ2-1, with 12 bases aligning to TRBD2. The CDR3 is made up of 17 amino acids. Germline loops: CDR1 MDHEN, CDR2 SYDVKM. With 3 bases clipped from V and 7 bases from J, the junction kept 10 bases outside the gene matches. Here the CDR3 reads CASSFSLAGGPRNEQFF. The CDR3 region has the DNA TGTGCCAGCAGTTTCTCCCTAGCGGGGGGGCCGAGGAATGAGCAGTTCTTC.

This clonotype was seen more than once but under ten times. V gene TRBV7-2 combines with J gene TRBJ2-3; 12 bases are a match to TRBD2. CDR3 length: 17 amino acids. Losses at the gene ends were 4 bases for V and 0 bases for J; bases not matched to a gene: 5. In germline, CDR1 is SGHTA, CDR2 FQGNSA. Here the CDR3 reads CASSYQLAGGSTDTQYF. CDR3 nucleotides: TGTGCCAGCAGCTACCAACTAGCGGGAGGTAGCACAGATACGCAGTATTTT.

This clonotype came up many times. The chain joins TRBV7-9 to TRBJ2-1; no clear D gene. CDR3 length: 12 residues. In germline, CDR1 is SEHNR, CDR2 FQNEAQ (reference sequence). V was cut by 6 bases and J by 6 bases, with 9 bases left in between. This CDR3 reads CASSPDSNEQFF. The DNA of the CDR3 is TGTGCCAGCAGTCCAGACTCCAATGAGCAGTTCTTC.

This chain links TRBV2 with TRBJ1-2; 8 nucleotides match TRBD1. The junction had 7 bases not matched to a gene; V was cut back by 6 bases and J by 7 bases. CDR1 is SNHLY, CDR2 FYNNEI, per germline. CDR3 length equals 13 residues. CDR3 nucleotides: TGTGCCAGCAGGGGGGGACAGGTCTTTGGCTACACCTTC. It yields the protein CASRGGQVFGYTF.

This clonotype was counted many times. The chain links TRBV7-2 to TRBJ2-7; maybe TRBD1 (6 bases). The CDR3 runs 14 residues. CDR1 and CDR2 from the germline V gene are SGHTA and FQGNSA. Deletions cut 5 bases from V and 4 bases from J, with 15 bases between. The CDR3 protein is CASSLRTGWYEQYF. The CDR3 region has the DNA TGTGCCAGCAGCCTCCGAACAGGGTGGTACGAGCAGTACTTC.

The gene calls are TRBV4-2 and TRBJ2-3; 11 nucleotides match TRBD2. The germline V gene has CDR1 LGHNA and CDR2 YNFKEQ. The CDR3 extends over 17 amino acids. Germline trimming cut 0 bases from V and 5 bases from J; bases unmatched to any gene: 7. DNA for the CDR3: TGTGCCAGCAGCCAAGAGGTACTAGCGGGAGTGATAGATACGCAGTATTTT. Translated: CASSQEVLAGVIDTQYF.

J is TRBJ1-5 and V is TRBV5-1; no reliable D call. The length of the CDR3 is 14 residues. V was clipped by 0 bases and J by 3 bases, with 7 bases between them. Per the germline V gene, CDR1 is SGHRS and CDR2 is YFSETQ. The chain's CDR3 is CASSLVPDNQPQHF. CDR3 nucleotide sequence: TGCGCCAGCAGCTTGGTTCCAGACAATCAGCCCCAGCATTTT.

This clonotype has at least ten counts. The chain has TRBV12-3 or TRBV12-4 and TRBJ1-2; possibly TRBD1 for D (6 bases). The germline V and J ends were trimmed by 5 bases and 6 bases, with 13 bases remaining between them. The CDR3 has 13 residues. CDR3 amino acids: CASSPQGRDGYTF. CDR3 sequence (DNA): TGTGCCAGCAGTCCACAGGGTCGCGATGGCTACACCTTC.

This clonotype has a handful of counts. CDR3 region: CASARRGVEQFF. The CDR3 DNA is TGTGCCAGCGCCCGTCGGGGAGTTGAGCAGTTCTTC. V gene TRBV12-3 or TRBV12-4 combines with J gene TRBJ2-1, with a possible D match to TRBD2 (5 bases). Trimming left V 8 bases short and J 9 bases short, with 14 bases between. The CDR3 totals 12 residues.

Written as DNA, the CDR3 is TGTGCCAGTAGTTTCCAAACCGGGACCGCTGGAAACACCATATATTTT. This codes for CASSFQTGTAGNTIYF. The rearrangement links TRBV19 to TRBJ1-3; weak D call: TRBD1 (5 bases). CDR3 length: 16 amino acids. Germline loops: CDR1 LNHDA, CDR2 SQIVND (reference sequence). The V and J ends lost 5 bases and 2 bases respectively, with 16 bases between them.

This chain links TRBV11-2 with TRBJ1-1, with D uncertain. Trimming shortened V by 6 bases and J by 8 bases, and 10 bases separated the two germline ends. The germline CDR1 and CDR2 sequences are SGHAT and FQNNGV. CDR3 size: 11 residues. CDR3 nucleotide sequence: TGTGCCAGCAGTCGGGCAGCCGAAGCTTTCTTT. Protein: CASSRAAEAFF.

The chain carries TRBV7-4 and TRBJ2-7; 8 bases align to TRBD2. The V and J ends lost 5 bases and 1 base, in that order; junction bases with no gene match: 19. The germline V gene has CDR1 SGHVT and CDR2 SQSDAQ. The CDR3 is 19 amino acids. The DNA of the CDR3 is TGTGCCAGCAGCCCACGCGGGGGGATATGGGGCGAGGGTTCCTACGAGCAGTACTTC. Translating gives CASSPRGGIWGEGSYEQYF.

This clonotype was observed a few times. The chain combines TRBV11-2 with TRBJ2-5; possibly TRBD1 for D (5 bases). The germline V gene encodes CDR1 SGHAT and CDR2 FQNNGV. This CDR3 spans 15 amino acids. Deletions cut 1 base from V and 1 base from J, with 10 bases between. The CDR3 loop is CASSLGRVVQETQYF. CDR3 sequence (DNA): TGTGCCAGCAGCTTAGGCAGGGTGGTCCAAGAGACCCAGTACTTC. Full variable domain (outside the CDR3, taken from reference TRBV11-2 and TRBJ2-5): EAGVAQSPRYKIIEKRQSVAFWCNPISGHATLYWYQQILGQGPKLLIQFQNNGVVDDSQLPKDRFSAERLKGVDSTLKIQPAKLEDSAVYLCASSLGRVVQETQYFGPGTRLLVL.

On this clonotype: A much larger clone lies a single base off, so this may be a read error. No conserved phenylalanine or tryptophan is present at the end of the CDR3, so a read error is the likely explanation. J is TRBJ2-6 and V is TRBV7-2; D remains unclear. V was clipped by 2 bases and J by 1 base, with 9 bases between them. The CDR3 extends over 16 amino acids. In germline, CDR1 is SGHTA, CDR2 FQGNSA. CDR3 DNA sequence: TGTGCCAGCAGCTTAAGGCAGCTATCTGGGGCCAACGTCCTGACTTGC. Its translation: CASSLRQLSGANVLTC.

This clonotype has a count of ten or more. CDR3 sequence reads: CASSRTGSNGELFF. In nucleotides, the CDR3 is TGTGCCAGCAGCAGGACAGGGTCGAATGGGGAGCTGTTTTTT. J is TRBJ2-2 and V is TRBV7-2; 8 bases map to TRBD1. This CDR3 spans 14 amino acids. V was clipped by 5 bases and J by 8 bases; unmatched bases: 7. Germline CDR1 SGHTA, CDR2 FQGNSA. The full variable domain, with the rest looked up from reference TRBV7-2 and TRBJ2-2, is GAGVSQSPSNKVTEKGKDVELRCDPISGHTALYWYRQSLGQGLEFLIYFQGNSAPDKSGLPSDRFSAERTGGSVSTLTIQRTQQEDSAVYLCASSRTGSNGELFFGEGSRLTVL.

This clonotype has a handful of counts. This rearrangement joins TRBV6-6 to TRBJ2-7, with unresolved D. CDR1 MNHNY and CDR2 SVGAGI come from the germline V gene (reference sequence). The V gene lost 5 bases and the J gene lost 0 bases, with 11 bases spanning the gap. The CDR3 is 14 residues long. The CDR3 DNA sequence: TGTGCCAGCAGTCGTCAACTGAGCTCCTACGAGCAGTACTTC. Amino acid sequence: CASSRQLSSYEQYF.

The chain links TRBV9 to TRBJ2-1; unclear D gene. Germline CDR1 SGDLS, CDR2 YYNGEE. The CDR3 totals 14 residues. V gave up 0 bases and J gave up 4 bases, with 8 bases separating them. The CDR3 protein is CASSVASPYNEQFF. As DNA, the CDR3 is TGTGCCAGCAGCGTAGCTTCGCCGTACAATGAGCAGTTCTTC.

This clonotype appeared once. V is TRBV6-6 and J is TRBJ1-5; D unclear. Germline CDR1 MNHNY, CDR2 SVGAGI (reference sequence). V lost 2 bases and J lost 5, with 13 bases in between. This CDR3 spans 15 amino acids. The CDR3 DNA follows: TGTGCCAGCAGTTACCAGCGGGTCCGGGATCAGCCCCAGCATTTT. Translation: CASSYQRVRDQPQHF.